The rows below give T cell receptor beta chains drawn from one sample of a study of cytomegalovirus exposure and HLA in healthy donors. Data came from immunoSEQ multiplex PCR; TCRdb stores just in-frame clones and leaves some out. Among approximately 110,000 clones listed, roughly 70% were seen once. The sequenced sample consisted of PBMCs. Every receptor here comes from a man in his forties in good health and CMV-seropositive. CDR3s include the opening cysteine and the closing phenylalanine or tryptophan. The D gene is left open where the match is weak. Expanded clones are given a class, and other clones once, few, many or no size at all.

few	TRBJ2-1	TRBD2	TRBV4-2	TGTGCCAGCAGCCAAGCCCCCAGCGGGAGCTACAATGAGCAGTTCTTC	CASSQAPSGSYNEQFF
NA	TRBJ1-3	NA	TRBV5-1	TGCGCCAGCAGCAGGGGTTTCTCTGGAAACACCATATATTTT	CASSRGFSGNTIYF
NA	TRBJ1-1	TRBD1	TRBV19	TGTGCCAGTAGTGCGGGACAGCACACTGAAGCTTTCTTT	CASSAGQHTEAFF
NA	TRBJ1-5	TRBD1	TRBV4-1	TGCGCCAGCAGCCCAACGGGACAGGGTGGGAGCAATCAGCCCCAGCATTTT	CASSPTGQGGSNQPQHF
NA	TRBJ1-5	NA	TRBV6-5	TGTGCCAGCAGGACGGGGAATAATCAGCCCCAGCATTTT	CASRTGNNQPQHF
NA	TRBJ1-2	NA	TRBV6-6	TGTGCCAGCAGTTACTCGAAAAGGGGAGGCTACACCTTC	CASSYSKRGGYTF
NA	TRBJ1-1	TRBD1	TRBV7-9	TGTGCCAGCAGCTTCGGTCCAGGGGGTGACACTGAAGCTTTCTTT	CASSFGPGGDTEAFF
NA	TRBJ2-7	TRBD1	TRBV11-2	TGTGCCAGCAGCTCCATTCGACTAAAAGGAGGACAGGGCGATTTGGAGCAGTACTTC	CASSSIRLKGGQGDLEQYF
few	TRBJ1-1	NA	TRBV2	TGTGCCACCCGTTCAAGCTTACCTGAAGCTTTCTTT	CATRSSLPEAFF
once	TRBJ2-5	TRBD2	TRBV7-2	TGTGCCAGCAGCACCGGGACTAGCGGGACTTTGCCCAAGTACTTC	CASSTGTSGTLPKYF